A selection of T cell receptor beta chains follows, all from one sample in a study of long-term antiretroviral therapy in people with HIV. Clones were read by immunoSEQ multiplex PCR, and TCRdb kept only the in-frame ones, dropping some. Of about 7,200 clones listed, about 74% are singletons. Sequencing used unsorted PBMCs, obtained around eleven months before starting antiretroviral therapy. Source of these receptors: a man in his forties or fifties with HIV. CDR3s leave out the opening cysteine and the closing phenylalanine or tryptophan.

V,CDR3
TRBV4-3,ASSQEGGTEAF
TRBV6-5,ASSYGGWYT
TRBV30,AWRKGTGGTEAF
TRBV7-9,ASSLALGQGPYGYT
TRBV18,ASSPWTSGGDYNEQF
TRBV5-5,ASSPGGNEQF
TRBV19,ASSMTGWRETQY
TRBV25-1,ASSEAPASRPYEQY
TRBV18,ASSGTGGYEQY
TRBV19,ASSNGPSLYGYT
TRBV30,AWSLDRQETQY
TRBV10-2,ASSPRAGVYEQY
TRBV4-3,ASSQDSMTSEQY
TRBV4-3,ASSQARTNYEQY
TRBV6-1,ASSELGRGRSPLH
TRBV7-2,ASSLVGGKNEQF
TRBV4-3,ASSQDWVNTGELF
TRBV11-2,ASRAGTGSYEQY
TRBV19,ASSISGVTGELF
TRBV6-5,ASSYSGTGSNEQF
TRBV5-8,ASSFDRGAYEQY
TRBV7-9,ASSSGPNYGYT
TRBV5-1,ASSFRDTDTQY
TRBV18,ASSPPSTPSGEKLF
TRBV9,ASSVGPSGGYEQY
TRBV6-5,ASTPGKWNTEAF
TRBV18,ASSPRLAGLAELF
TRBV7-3,ASSRWQGTEAF
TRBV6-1,AGRGATNEKLF
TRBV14,ASSLSKGVTYEQY
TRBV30,AWSLRTSSPLH
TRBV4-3,ASSQGHRDRGSPLH
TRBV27,ASSPAGSRNTEAF
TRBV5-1,ASSLIQGSGELF
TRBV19,AAQGGLAGELF
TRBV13,ASSLGAGRKTYEQY
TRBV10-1,ASSSQGGSTEAF
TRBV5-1,ASSLAGGAIEQY
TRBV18,ASSSTEAGGGDGYT
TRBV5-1,ASSELQGLNTEAF
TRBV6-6,ASSDRVGANVLT
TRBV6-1,ASSEWGSSGNTIY
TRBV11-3,ASSFSGGATDTQY
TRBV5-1,ASSSYDTGELF